The clone carrying this T cell receptor (beta chain) was detected many times. Its matching antigen is unknown. The PBMCs were taken from 10 ml of fresh peripheral blood. Using RNA transcripts as the source, TCR beta CDR3 regions were amplified. Researchers ran a first-round RT-PCR on the TCR CDR3 using the HTBI primer set. One entry per CDR3 protein, called by TCRdb with MiXCR from the multiplex PCR reads. The sample consists of around 570,000 distinct CDR3 sequences, around 20% of them appearing once. The sample originates from a study of T cells in Graves' hyperthyroidism and ophthalmopathy. Overall study results and limits: In simple terms, a model built on 13 V-J features told ophthalmopathy apart from stable hyperthyroidism. Researchers found most expanded thyroid clonotypes above 0.001 in blood as well.

Germline V gene data show CDR1 as MDHEN and CDR2 as SYDVKM. Trimming cost V 3 bases and J 1 base, with 15 bases left between them. The CDR3 covers 16 residues. Sample: blood. This TCR derives from a man in his forties with Graves' ophthalmopathy. The V and J genes are TRBV28 and TRBJ1-1, with D unresolved. CDR3 sequence (DNA): TGTGCCAGCAGTTTCGCGCTTAGCTCAAAGAACACTGAAGCTTTCTTT. Translation gives CASSFALSSKNTEAFF.